The rows below give T cell receptor beta chains drawn from one sample of a study of cytomegalovirus exposure and HLA in healthy donors. The table came from immunoSEQ multiplex PCR; TCRdb's copy has only in-frame clones and leaves some out. The table has tens of thousands of clones, 70% to 80% seen once. Input material: PBMCs. Receptor source: a woman in her forties in good health and CMV-seropositive. Each CDR3 is given with its conserved first and last residue. The D gene is left open where the match is weak. The size of a clone is reported for some rows only, either as once, few or many, or as a class for expanded clones.

CDR3 protein: CASSSQKQGHEQFF; CDR3 DNA: TGTGCCAGCAGCTCTCAAAAACAGGGCCATGAGCAGTTCTTC; J gene: TRBJ2-1; D gene: NA; clone size: few; V gene: TRBV7-2
CDR3 protein: CASSLKGGLGGNTIYF; CDR3 DNA: TGTGCCAGCAGCTTGAAGGGGGGGCTGGGTGGAAACACCATATATTTT; J gene: TRBJ1-3; D gene: NA; clone size: once; V gene: TRBV7-2
CDR3 protein: CASSLAAGQLGPIYF; CDR3 DNA: TGTGCCAGCAGCTTAGCGGCGGGGCAGCTGGGCCCCATATATTTT; J gene: TRBJ1-3; D gene: NA; clone size: NA; V gene: TRBV7-9
CDR3 protein: CATWDGGGNQPQHF; CDR3 DNA: TGTGCCACTTGGGACGGGGGTGGCAATCAGCCCCAGCATTTT; J gene: TRBJ1-5; D gene: NA; clone size: NA; V gene: TRBV28
CDR3 protein: CASSFAGGRYNEQFF; CDR3 DNA: TGTGCCAGCAGCTTTGCGGGAGGGCGCTACAATGAGCAGTTCTTC; J gene: TRBJ2-1; D gene: TRBD2; clone size: NA; V gene: TRBV5-6
CDR3 protein: CASSPDRGLLGMDGYTF; CDR3 DNA: TGTGCCAGCAGCCCGGACAGGGGGCTCCTTGGAATGGACGGCTACACCTTC; J gene: TRBJ1-2; D gene: TRBD1; clone size: NA; V gene: TRBV7-8
CDR3 protein: CASSLRSSGVADTQYF; CDR3 DNA: TGTGCCAGCAGCTTGCGTTCTAGCGGGGTTGCGGATACGCAGTATTTT; J gene: TRBJ2-3; D gene: TRBD2; clone size: NA; V gene: TRBV5-8
CDR3 protein: CAISAGQTNTEAFF; CDR3 DNA: TGTGCCATCAGCGCGGGACAGACGAACACTGAAGCTTTCTTT; J gene: TRBJ1-1; D gene: TRBD1; clone size: NA; V gene: TRBV10-3
CDR3 protein: CASSLQGGNTEAFF; CDR3 DNA: TGCGCCAGCAGCTTACAGGGCGGGAACACTGAAGCTTTCTTT; J gene: TRBJ1-1; D gene: NA; clone size: NA; V gene: TRBV5-1
CDR3 protein: CASSLGLGGGEETQYF; CDR3 DNA: TGTGCCAGCAGCTTAGGTCTGGGAGGGGGAGAAGAGACCCAGTACTTC; J gene: TRBJ2-5; D gene: NA; clone size: NA; V gene: TRBV7-3
CDR3 protein: CAWSWPANYGYTF; CDR3 DNA: TGTGCCTGGAGTTGGCCAGCTAACTATGGCTACACCTTC; J gene: TRBJ1-2; D gene: NA; clone size: NA; V gene: TRBV30
CDR3 protein: CSVELLETQYF; CDR3 DNA: TGCAGCGTCGAACTGTTGGAGACCCAGTACTTC; J gene: TRBJ2-5; D gene: NA; clone size: NA; V gene: TRBV29-1
CDR3 protein: CASSLDPGLNEKLFF; CDR3 DNA: TGTGCCAGCAGCTTGGACCCAGGGCTTAATGAAAAACTGTTTTTT; J gene: TRBJ1-4; D gene: NA; clone size: NA; V gene: TRBV5-6
CDR3 protein: CASSLAKVRGFTEAFF; CDR3 DNA: TGTGCCAGCAGCTTAGCGAAAGTCAGGGGTTTCACTGAAGCTTTCTTT; J gene: TRBJ1-1; D gene: NA; clone size: NA; V gene: TRBV7-8
CDR3 protein: CASSEYGGWVTEAFF; CDR3 DNA: TGTGCCAGCAGTGAATATGGGGGCTGGGTCACTGAAGCTTTCTTT; J gene: TRBJ1-1; D gene: NA; clone size: NA; V gene: TRBV6-1
CDR3 protein: CASSGYRGTATDTQYF; CDR3 DNA: TGTGCCAGCAGTGGGTACAGGGGGACGGCCACAGATACGCAGTATTTT; J gene: TRBJ2-3; D gene: TRBD1; clone size: NA; V gene: TRBV6-1
CDR3 protein: CASSTADSGRYEQYF; CDR3 DNA: TGCGCCAGCAGCACCGCGGACAGTGGTCGATACGAGCAGTACTTC; J gene: TRBJ2-7; D gene: NA; clone size: NA; V gene: TRBV5-1
CDR3 protein: CASSLSLGTQYF; CDR3 DNA: TGTGCCAGCAGTTTATCGCTAGGTACGCAGTATTTT; J gene: TRBJ2-3; D gene: NA; clone size: NA; V gene: TRBV28
CDR3 protein: CASSQELGRGPSYGYTF; CDR3 DNA: TGCGCCAGCAGCCAAGAATTGGGCAGGGGGCCTAGTTATGGCTACACCTTC; J gene: TRBJ1-2; D gene: TRBD1; clone size: NA; V gene: TRBV4-3
CDR3 protein: CASSSGLMNTEAFF; CDR3 DNA: TGTGCCAGCAGCTCGGGACTAATGAACACTGAAGCTTTCTTT; J gene: TRBJ1-1; D gene: NA; clone size: NA; V gene: TRBV5-4
CDR3 protein: CASTMVGGVNEQFF; CDR3 DNA: TGTGCCAGCACTATGGTGGGGGGAGTAAATGAGCAGTTCTTC; J gene: TRBJ2-1; D gene: NA; clone size: NA; V gene: TRBV28
CDR3 protein: CAWSVDPGGNTIYF; CDR3 DNA: TGTGCCTGGAGTGTTGACCCGGGTGGAAACACCATATATTTT; J gene: TRBJ1-3; D gene: NA; clone size: NA; V gene: TRBV30
CDR3 protein: CASSSYRADLYEQYF; CDR3 DNA: TGTGCCAGCAGCTCATACAGGGCCGACCTATACGAGCAGTACTTC; J gene: TRBJ2-7; D gene: NA; clone size: NA; V gene: TRBV5-4
CDR3 protein: CAISESIGGRLHTEAFF; CDR3 DNA: TGTGCCATCAGTGAGTCGATTGGGGGGAGGCTGCATACTGAAGCTTTCTTT; J gene: TRBJ1-1; D gene: NA; clone size: few; V gene: TRBV10-3
CDR3 protein: CASRQGQSGNTIYF; CDR3 DNA: TGCGCCAGCAGACAGGGGCAGTCTGGAAACACCATATATTTT; J gene: TRBJ1-3; D gene: TRBD1; clone size: few; V gene: TRBV5-1
CDR3 protein: CASSAGQGALRGYTF; CDR3 DNA: TGTGCCAGCAGCGCCGGACAGGGGGCTTTACGTGGCTACACCTTC; J gene: TRBJ1-2; D gene: TRBD1; clone size: NA; V gene: TRBV9